Following are 6 T cell receptor beta chains from one sample sequenced in a study of T cell repertoires in cytomegalovirus infection. Antigens of these TCRs are unknown. TCRdb re-derived calls from the reads in MiXCR, one entry per CDR3 protein. The table lists around 500,000 distinct CDR3 sequences, roughly 42% of them singletons. The sample consisted of cultured PBMCs, taken from culture after CMV antigen stimulation. Receptor source: a human donor in good health (CMV status not recorded). Some clones in this sample may be carry-over from other donors' samples.

This clonotype was recorded at least ten times. The rearrangement joins TRBV7-2 to TRBJ1-2; D is ambiguous. Germline CDR1 SGHTA, CDR2 FQGNSA. Trimming took off 3 bases at V and 5 bases at J, with 7 bases between the two ends. The CDR3 spans 12 residues. For the CDR3, the DNA is TGTGCCAGCAGCTTCCGGGCGTATGGCTACACCTTC. Translation gives CASSFRAYGYTF.

The chain couples TRBV7-2 to TRBJ2-1; 9 positions match TRBD2. The V gene's germline CDR1 is SGHTA and CDR2 FQGNSA. The CDR3 has 16 residues. The V and J ends lost 5 bases and 1 base, in that order; junction bases with no gene match: 6. The CDR3 reads CASSQHLAGSYNEQFF. The CDR3 coding sequence is TGTGCCAGCAGCCAACACCTAGCGGGATCCTACAATGAGCAGTTCTTC.

The chain recombines TRBV7-2 with TRBJ2-3; tentatively, D is TRBD1 (5 bases). There are 17 residues in the CDR3. V gave up 4 bases and J gave up 7 bases, with 24 bases separating them. Germline CDR1 is SGHTA and CDR2 is FQGNSA. CDR3 DNA: TGTGCCAGCAGCTCCTTTATGGTTTTAGGGGCCAGGCATACGCAGTATTTT. Translation: CASSSFMVLGARHTQYF.

V usage is TRBV7-2 and J usage is TRBJ1-1; D uncertain. From germline, CDR1 is SGHTA and CDR2 FQGNSA. CDR3 length: 13 residues. The V end was cut by 5 bases, the J end by 1 base, with 8 bases between. The CDR3 reads CASSRTENTEAFF. In DNA, the CDR3 is TGTGCCAGCAGCCGGACGGAGAACACTGAAGCTTTCTTT.

The rearrangement uses TRBV7-2 and TRBJ2-7, with 8 bases lining up with TRBD2. The CDR3 is 14 amino acids. The V segment lost 1 base and the J segment 6 bases; nucleotides outside the gene matches: 5. Germline V lookup: CDR1 SGHTA, CDR2 FQGNSA. In nucleotides, the CDR3 is TGTGCCAGCAGCTTAGTCGGGGGGGCTCTCGAGCAGTACTTC. Its translation is CASSLVGGALEQYF.

This clonotype was detected many times. This rearrangement joins TRBV7-2 to TRBJ2-1, with D possibly being TRBD2 (6 bases). Looked up from germline, CDR1 is SGHTA and CDR2 is FQGNSA. V was shortened by 4 bases and J by 9 bases, with 10 bases between the two germline ends. The CDR3 totals 12 residues. This chain's CDR3 is CASSSQGGEQFF. In DNA form, the CDR3 reads TGTGCCAGCAGCTCCCAGGGAGGTGAGCAGTTCTTC.